What follows are 10 T cell receptor beta chains derived from one specimen sequenced in a study of memory CD4+ T cells and cytomegalovirus serostatus. The sort gate was single viable CD3+CD4+CD8-CD45RO+ cells for memory CD4+ T cells. Profiled with immunoSEQ multiplex PCR; TCRdb holds only in-frame clones, not every one. Here the sample spans about 46,000 clones, around 78% being singletons. The sample comprised memory CD4+ T cells from blood. The origin of the receptors is an adult in good health and CMV-seronegative.

The J gene is TRBJ1-1, the V gene TRBV2; 8 bases align to TRBD1. J gave up 5 bases and V 6 bases, and 8 bases lay outside the gene matches. The CDR3 spans 14 residues. Germline V gene data show CDR1 as SNHLY and CDR2 as FYNNEI. CDR3 nucleotide sequence: TGTGCCAGCAGGAGGGAACAGGGGGGGACTGAAGCTTTCTTT. Amino acid sequence: CASRREQGGTEAFF. Full variable domain (remainder filled in from reference TRBV2 and TRBJ1-1): EPEVTQTPSHQVTQMGQEVILRCVPISNHLYFYWYRQILGQKVEFLVSFYNNEISEKSEIFDDQFSVERPDGSNFTLKIRSTKLEDSAMYFCASRREQGGTEAFFGQGTRLTVV.

The chain links TRBV6-5 to TRBJ1-6; a weak D match, TRBD1 (5 bases). V lost 2 bases and J lost 6, with 11 bases in between. Germline V lookup: CDR1 MNHEY, CDR2 SVGAGI. The CDR3 spans 15 residues. The CDR3 loop reads CASSYDGAVNSPLHF. DNA for the CDR3: TGTGCCAGCAGTTACGATGGGGCAGTTAATTCACCCCTCCACTTT.

This rearrangement joins TRBV7-9 to TRBJ1-6; D is undetermined. CDR3 size: 14 residues. Germline CDR1 and CDR2: SEHNR and FQNEAQ (reference sequence). The ends were cut back, 3 bases at V and 7 bases at J, with 10 bases in the middle. The CDR3 loop reads CASSFGRSNSPLHF. CDR3 sequence (DNA): TGTGCCAGCAGCTTCGGACGGTCCAATTCACCCCTCCACTTT.

There are a few counts of this clone. This chain connects TRBV30 to TRBJ1-2; D ambiguous. Per germline, CDR1 GTSNPN and CDR2 SVGIG (reference sequence). CDR3 size: 11 residues. V shed 2 bases and J shed 14 bases, with 15 bases lying between them. CDR3 region: CAWSLGPEATF. CDR3 bases: TGTGCCTGGAGTCTCGGACCGGAGGCTACCTTC.

The gene calls are TRBV6-6 and TRBJ1-1; 9 nucleotides agree with TRBD1. Germline assignment: CDR1 MNHNY and CDR2 SVGAGI (reference sequence). J was trimmed by 1 base and V by 7 bases; bases with no gene match: 4. There are 14 residues in the CDR3. CDR3 nucleotide sequence: TGTGCCAGCATCCTGGACAGGGGGAACACTGAAGCTTTCTTT. This sequence encodes CASILDRGNTEAFF.

With regard to this clone: Other DNA sequences from this sample encode an identical CDR3 as well. The V call is TRBV6-5, the J call TRBJ2-5; TRBD1 or TRBD2 may be the D gene (5 bases each). Germline assignment: CDR1 MNHEY and CDR2 SVGAGI. This CDR3 has 13 residues. The V and J ends lost 3 bases and 5 bases respectively, with 10 bases between them. In nucleotides, the CDR3 is TGTGCCAGCAGTTATGGCAGGGAGGAGACCCAGTACTTC. This sequence encodes CASSYGREETQYF.

The chain joins TRBV30 to TRBJ1-2, with D possibly TRBD1 on 6 matching bases. The germline CDR1 and CDR2 sequences are GTSNPN and SVGIG (reference sequence). This CDR3 spans 16 amino acids. Trimming cost V 3 bases and J 4 bases, with 21 bases left between them. The CDR3 DNA reads as TGTGCCTGGAGCTCCCCCGGAGCAGGGGAAACCTATGGCTACACCTTC. This gives the protein CAWSSPGAGETYGYTF.

The chain carries TRBV11-2 and TRBJ2-1; no clear D. V lost 4 bases, J lost 6 bases, and 10 bases lay in between. From germline, CDR1 is SGHAT and CDR2 FQNNGV. The CDR3 sequence is 13 residues long. The CDR3, as DNA: TGTGCCAGCAGCTCGTCACGGGTCAATGAGCAGTTCTTC. It specifies CASSSSRVNEQFF.

The V gene is TRBV19, the J gene TRBJ1-3, with D maybe TRBD1 (6 bases). This CDR3 contains 15 residues. Trimming stripped 3 bases from V and 0 bases from J, with 9 bases between. Germline V gene data show CDR1 as LNHDA and CDR2 as SQIVND (reference sequence). Here the CDR3 reads CASSIPGASGNTIYF. The CDR3 DNA reads TGTGCCAGTAGTATCCCAGGGGCCTCTGGAAACACCATATATTTT.

The J gene is TRBJ1-6, the V gene TRBV30; maybe TRBD1 (6 bases). CDR1 is GTSNPN and CDR2 is SVGIG in the germline V gene (reference sequence). V shed 2 bases and J shed 5 bases, with 19 bases lying between them. The CDR3 is 17 amino acids. CDR3 residues: CAWSRRGGESDNSPLHF. CDR3 sequence (DNA): TGTGCCTGGAGTCGGCGTGGGGGCGAATCAGATAATTCACCCCTCCACTTT.